Listed here are 26 T cell receptor beta chains from one sample, sequenced in a study of glioma-infiltrating T cells after dendritic cell vaccination. Time point reported: after dendritic cell vaccination, including at tumor progression/relapse. The assay was immunoSEQ multiplex PCR, and TCRdb's table has in-frame clones only and misses some. This table holds some 91,000 clones, more than 80% found once. The specimen comprised blood, sampled after dendritic cell vaccination. The receptors here all came from a human donor with glioblastoma.

V is TRBV5-1 and J is TRBJ2-3, with 13 nucleotides matching TRBD2. V shed 4 bases, J shed 6 bases, and the junction held 8 bases outside the gene matches. CDR3 length: 16 residues. The germline gives CDR1 SGHRS, CDR2 YFSETQ. This CDR3 reads CASSERTSGGGDTQYF. CDR3 nucleotides: TGCGCCAGCAGCGAGAGGACTAGCGGGGGAGGGGATACGCAGTATTTT.

This sequence joins TRBV6-1 and TRBJ2-1, with D perhaps TRBD2 (5 bases). Trimming removed 8 bases from V and 6 bases from J, with 14 bases in between. Germline loops: CDR1 MNHNS, CDR2 SASEGT. The CDR3 covers 13 residues. CDR3 in DNA: TGTGCCAGCCCCTCGGGGATGGCCAATGAGCAGTTCTTC. The encoded protein is CASPSGMANEQFF.

A single count supports this clone. The V and J genes are TRBV18 and TRBJ2-7, with 9 bases that match TRBD1. CDR3 length equals 16 residues. The germline V gene has CDR1 KGHSH and CDR2 LQKENI. V trimming: 3 bases; J trimming: 2 bases; junction bases outside the gene matches: 8. Here the CDR3 DNA reads TGTGCCAGCTCACCCATAGGGACAGGGATTCCCTACGAGCAGTACTTC. Translation gives CASSPIGTGIPYEQYF.

This clone was recorded only once. CDR3 residues: CASSQNSAATNEKLFF. CDR3 bases: TGCGCCAGCAGCCAAAATAGTGCGGCGACTAATGAAAAACTGTTTTTT. The chain carries TRBV4-1 and TRBJ1-4; D ambiguous. The CDR3 covers 16 residues. V lost 2 bases, J lost 2 bases, and 12 bases lay in between. Germline V gives CDR1 MGHRA, CDR2 YSYEKL.

The chain links TRBV5-1 to TRBJ2-5; 8 positions match TRBD1. After removal of 4 bases from V and 3 bases from J, the junction contained 5 bases not matched to a gene. The CDR3 covers 14 residues. Germline-derived CDR1 and CDR2 are SGHRS and YFSETQ. The CDR3 region is CASSLMDREETQYF. Here the CDR3 DNA reads TGCGCCAGCAGCCTAATGGACAGGGAAGAGACCCAGTACTTC.

The table lists this clone with a count of one. The chain links TRBV19 to TRBJ1-5; D remains unclear. Germline lookup yields CDR1 LNHDA and CDR2 SQIVND (reference sequence). CDR3 length: 16 residues. Trimming pared 8 bases from V and 0 bases from J, leaving 17 bases between. CDR3 DNA sequence: TGTGCCAGTTGCCACATGGGAGCTTATAGCAATCAGCCCCAGCATTTT. Its protein is CASCHMGAYSNQPQHF. The whole variable domain, filled in from reference TRBV19 and TRBJ1-5, reads DGGITQSPKYLFRKEGQNVTLSCEQNLNHDAMYWYRQDPGQGLRLIYYSQIVNDFQKGDIAEGYSVSREKKESFPLTVTSAQKNPTAFYLCASCHMGAYSNQPQHFGDGTRLSIL.

The V call is TRBV2, the J call TRBJ1-1; TRBD1 matches 7 bases. The CDR3 runs to 13 residues. Per the germline V gene, CDR1 is SNHLY and CDR2 is FYNNEI. Unmatched junction bases numbered 5, after V lost 9 bases and J lost 1 base. CDR3 sequence reads: CARAGQTNTEAFF. CDR3 DNA sequence: TGTGCCAGGGCGGGACAGACGAACACTGAAGCTTTCTTT.

The genes are TRBV5-1 and TRBJ2-1, with 11 bases fitting TRBD2. Germline V gene sequence: CDR1 SGHRS, CDR2 YFSETQ. The length of the CDR3 is 17 residues. The trim removed 4 bases at V and 4 bases at J, leaving 10 bases unmatched. The DNA for the CDR3 is TGCGCCAGCAGCGCCCGGGCTAGCGGGGGGTCTTACAATGAGCAGTTCTTC. Translated, it gives CASSARASGGSYNEQFF.

This clone has just one count. The chain links TRBV7-2 to TRBJ2-5, with a possible D match to TRBD2 (5 bases). V lost 4 bases to trimming and J lost 0 bases, with 9 bases between them. CDR1 SGHTA and CDR2 FQGNSA come from the germline V gene. This CDR3 is 14 amino acids long. CDR3 in DNA: TGTGCCAGCAGCTCAACTAGGAACCAAGAGACCCAGTACTTC. It specifies CASSSTRNQETQYF.

The chain joins TRBV27 to TRBJ2-7; D not certain. This CDR3 has 11 residues. Trimming shortened V by 5 bases and J by 7 bases, and 9 bases separated the two germline ends. Germline V gives CDR1 MNHEY, CDR2 SMNVEV (reference sequence). This CDR3 is CASSHTGEQYV. Written as DNA, the CDR3 is TGTGCCAGCAGTCACACTGGAGAGCAGTACGTC.

This chain uses TRBV11-2 with TRBJ1-3, with D perhaps matching TRBD1 (6 bases). From germline, CDR1 is SGHAT and CDR2 FQNNGV. V was pared by 3 bases and J by 2 bases, with 11 bases between. CDR3 length: 15 amino acids. CDR3 DNA: TGTGCCAGCAGCTTGGGGGCGATTGCTGGAAACACCATATATTTT. It yields the protein CASSLGAIAGNTIYF. The whole variable domain, remainder taken from reference TRBV11-2 and TRBJ1-3, is EAGVAQSPRYKIIEKRQSVAFWCNPISGHATLYWYQQILGQGPKLLIQFQNNGVVDDSQLPKDRFSAERLKGVDSTLKIQPAKLEDSAVYLCASSLGAIAGNTIYFGEGSWLTVV.

The V and J genes are TRBV19 and TRBJ2-7, with D possibly matching TRBD1 (6 bases). The CDR3 covers 21 residues. The germline V and J ends were trimmed by 0 bases and 0 bases, with 27 bases remaining between them. Germline V gene sequence: CDR1 LNHDA, CDR2 SQIVND (reference sequence). The CDR3 region is CASSIERDAPTGTPSSYEQYV. The CDR3, as DNA: TGTGCCAGTAGTATAGAAAGGGATGCCCCGACCGGGACACCTAGCTCCTACGAGCAGTACGTC.

This chain joins TRBV7-6 and TRBJ2-5; 10 bases fit TRBD1. The germline gives CDR1 SGHVS, CDR2 FNYEAQ. There are 18 residues in the CDR3. Losses at the gene ends were 3 bases for V and 0 bases for J; bases not matched to a gene: 10. CDR3: CASSLRGQGEVNQETQYF. The CDR3 DNA is TGTGCCAGCAGCTTGCGAGGACAGGGGGAAGTGAACCAAGAGACCCAGTACTTC.

J is TRBJ1-2 and V is TRBV7-5. TRBV7-5 is a pseudogene. The CDR3 spans 18 residues. For the CDR3, the DNA is TGTGCCAGAAGCTTACACCGGGAGCCAGATCCCCTTAGGTATGGCTACACCTTC. Its protein is CARSLHREPDPLRYGYTF.

CDR3 residues: CASSREGGVGETQYF. The CDR3 DNA reads as TGTGCCAGCAGCCGGGAGGGCGGGGTGGGGGAGACCCAGTACTTC. This rearrangement joins TRBV7-2 to TRBJ2-5; TRBD2 agrees at 8 bases. Trimming at V came to 5 bases and at J to 5 bases, leaving 10 bases not matched to a gene. This CDR3 region has 15 residues. Germline CDR1 is SGHTA and CDR2 is FQGNSA.

In DNA, the CDR3 is TGTGCCAGCGGAAGACAGACTCCGACTTATGAAAAACTGTTTTTT. Its translation is CASGRQTPTYEKLFF. The chain has TRBV6-4 and TRBJ1-4; D perhaps matches TRBD1 (5 bases). This CDR3 has 15 residues. V gave up 8 bases and J gave up 6 bases, with 19 bases separating them. Germline V CDR1 and CDR2: MRHNA, SNTAGT.

The chain joins TRBV11-2 to TRBJ2-1; 9 nucleotides match TRBD1. Trimming at V came to 1 base and at J to 7 bases, leaving 8 bases not matched to a gene. Germline V CDR1 and CDR2: SGHAT, FQNNGV. The CDR3 has 16 amino acids. The CDR3 nucleotides read TGTGCCAGCAGCTTAGGACAGGGGGGTTCGGGAAATGAGCAGTTCTTC. Translation gives CASSLGQGGSGNEQFF.

This clone was seen a single time. The chain joins TRBV6-4 to TRBJ2-2, with a possible D match to TRBD2 (5 bases). Trimming stripped 4 bases from V and 6 bases from J, with 12 bases between. Germline-derived CDR1 and CDR2 are MRHNA and SNTAGT. CDR3 length: 14 amino acids. The CDR3 here is CASSVEGSAGELFF. The CDR3 nucleotides read TGTGCCAGCAGTGTTGAAGGGAGCGCCGGGGAGCTGTTTTTT.

The chain joins TRBV6-5 to TRBJ2-7; 10 bases line up with TRBD1. With 7 bases clipped from V and 5 bases from J, the junction kept 11 bases outside the gene matches. Per germline, CDR1 MNHEY and CDR2 SVGAGI. The CDR3 totals 15 residues. As DNA, the CDR3 is TGTGCCAGCACCTTAACCGGGACAGGGGCCCACGAGCAGTACTTC. Translation: CASTLTGTGAHEQYF.

The chain carries TRBV25-1 and TRBJ2-7; 8 nucleotides match TRBD2. The CDR3 contains 15 residues. Germline lookup yields CDR1 MGHDK and CDR2 SYGVNS. The ends lost 0 bases at V and 5 bases at J; junction bases unmatched: 6. The CDR3 nucleotides are TGTGCCAGCAGTGAATATCGGGGGGGATGGGACGAGCAGTACTTC. It encodes CASSEYRGGWDEQYF.

A single count supports this clone. The chain has TRBV2 and TRBJ1-2, with 7 bases matching TRBD1. This CDR3 has 12 amino acids. V gave up 7 bases and J gave up 5 bases; unmatched junction bases: 4. Germline V CDR1 and CDR2: SNHLY, FYNNEI. CDR3 residues: CASNRQGYGYTF. In DNA, the CDR3 is TGTGCCAGCAATAGACAGGGTTATGGCTACACCTTC.

The chain carries TRBV7-2 and TRBJ1-2, with TRBD1 matching over 7 bases. Germline CDR1 reads SGHTA; CDR2 reads FQGNSA. With 1 base clipped from V and 3 bases from J, the junction kept 8 bases outside the gene matches. This CDR3 comprises 16 residues. The CDR3 DNA follows: TGTGCCAGCAGCTTAGGGGTGGGGCAGGGGGACTATGGCTACACCTTC. This codes for CASSLGVGQGDYGYTF.

The genes are TRBV4-1 and TRBJ2-1, with 10 nucleotides matching TRBD2. The CDR3 has 17 residues. After removal of 0 bases from V and 8 bases from J, the junction contained 10 bases not matched to a gene. Germline V gene sequence: CDR1 MGHRA, CDR2 YSYEKL. In nucleotides, the CDR3 is TGCGCCAGCAGCCAAGAAATGATGCTAGCGGGAGTGGATGAGCAGTTCTTC. Translation: CASSQEMMLAGVDEQFF.

The gene calls are TRBV9 and TRBJ2-3, with 11 bases identical to TRBD2. CDR1 and CDR2 (germline): SGDLS, YYNGEE. V trimming: 3 bases; J trimming: 0 bases; junction bases outside the gene matches: 3. The CDR3 consists of 16 residues. CDR3 loop: CASSAGTSGSTDTQYF. The DNA of the CDR3 is TGTGCCAGCAGCGCGGGGACTAGCGGAAGCACAGATACGCAGTATTTT. Combining the CDR3 with reference TRBV9 and TRBJ2-3 gives the whole variable domain DSGVTQTPKHLITATGQRVTLRCSPRSGDLSVYWYQQSLDQGLQFLIQYYNGEERAKGNILERFSAQQFPDLHSELNLSSLELGDSALYFCASSAGTSGSTDTQYFGPGTRLTVL.

The chain couples TRBV13 to TRBJ2-7; a possible D gene is TRBD1 (6 bases). The CDR3 runs to 14 residues. In germline, CDR1 is PRHDT, CDR2 FYEKMQ (reference sequence). The V gene lost 3 bases and the J gene lost 2 bases, with 11 bases spanning the gap. The chain's CDR3 is CASSLAGAPYEQYF. As DNA, the CDR3 is TGTGCCAGCAGCTTGGCAGGGGCCCCCTACGAGCAGTACTTC.

This clone was found a few times. This chain joins TRBV6-1 and TRBJ1-4, with D tentatively TRBD1 (5 bases). V shed 4 bases and J shed 0 bases, with 9 bases lying between them. The germline V gene has CDR1 MNHNS and CDR2 SASEGT. This CDR3 contains 15 residues. CDR3 loop: CASSAQVATNEKLFF. In DNA form, the CDR3 reads TGTGCCAGCAGTGCACAGGTCGCAACTAATGAAAAACTGTTTTTT.